The 7 T cell receptor beta chains given below trace back to one sample, sequenced in a study of response to subunit inactivated influenza vaccine. Via MiXCR, TCRdb re-called the RT-PCR reads, giving one row per CDR3 protein. This repertoire shows under 800,000 distinct CDR3 sequences, about 15% found once; its top ten account for approximately 6.5%. Here the sequenced sample was PBMCs from blood, taken around 14 days before vaccination. Receptors were obtained from a middle-aged man who received an inactivated influenza vaccine.

The chain has TRBV6-2 or TRBV6-3 and TRBJ2-7; 7 nucleotides agree with TRBD1. Germline CDR1 is MNHEY and CDR2 is SVGEGT. The V segment lost 6 bases and the J segment 4 bases; nucleotides outside the gene matches: 9. There are 14 residues in the CDR3. The CDR3 DNA is TGTGCCAGCAGAAAGGAAAAGGGGGCGTACGAGCAGTACTTC. Translating gives CASRKEKGAYEQYF.

Many counts were recorded for this clonotype. The chain links TRBV15 to TRBJ2-1, with 9 bases fitting TRBD1. V lost 2 bases, J lost 4 bases, and 6 bases stayed unmatched. Germline CDR1 and CDR2: LNHNV and YYDKDF (reference sequence). CDR3 size: 16 residues. The CDR3 loop is CATSRSGQGPYNEQFF. The CDR3 DNA reads TGTGCCACCAGCAGATCCGGACAGGGGCCATACAATGAGCAGTTCTTC.

There are many counts of this clonotype. The chain is built from TRBV7-2 and TRBJ1-6, with D possibly matching TRBD1 (5 bases). There are 13 residues in the CDR3. Germline CDR1 reads SGHTA; CDR2 reads FQGNSA. V gave up 3 bases and J gave up 10 bases, with 10 bases separating them. CDR3 amino acids: CASSLGPRSPLHF. For the CDR3, the DNA is TGTGCCAGCAGCTTGGGACCTCGATCACCCCTCCACTTT.

The V and J genes are TRBV3-1 and TRBJ2-7; D perhaps matches TRBD1 (6 bases). This CDR3 is built from 15 residues. Trimming cost V 4 bases and J 3 bases, with 16 bases left between them. Germline-derived CDR1 and CDR2 are LGHDT and YNNKEL (reference sequence). Here the CDR3 reads CASSRLAQGIYEQYF. The DNA of the CDR3 is TGTGCCAGCAGCCGCTTGGCACAGGGAATCTACGAGCAGTACTTC.

The chain uses TRBV20-1 and TRBJ2-5; no firm D call. The CDR3 spans 12 residues. Germline V gene data show CDR1 as DFQATT and CDR2 as SNEGSKA (reference sequence). The CDR3 reads CSARWQTETQYF. DNA of the CDR3: TGCAGCGCCCGGTGGCAGACAGAGACCCAGTACTTC.

V gene TRBV6-1 combines with J gene TRBJ2-2, with D tentatively TRBD1 (6 bases). Trimming pared 8 bases from V and 7 bases from J, leaving 17 bases between. The V gene's germline CDR1 is MNHNS and CDR2 SASEGT. This CDR3 contains 14 residues. The CDR3 sequence: CASYKSRGIGELFF. The DNA of the CDR3 is TGTGCCAGCTATAAGAGCAGGGGCATCGGGGAGCTGTTTTTT.

This clonotype was observed a handful of times. The V call is TRBV28, the J call TRBJ2-7, with D perhaps matching TRBD1 (6 bases). V was trimmed by 4 bases and J by 2 bases, leaving 18 bases between them. The germline CDR1 and CDR2 sequences are MDHEN and SYDVKM. The CDR3 has 16 amino acids. CDR3: CASSWATGSLPYEQYF. The CDR3 DNA follows: TGTGCCAGCAGTTGGGCCACAGGGAGCCTACCCTACGAGCAGTACTTC.